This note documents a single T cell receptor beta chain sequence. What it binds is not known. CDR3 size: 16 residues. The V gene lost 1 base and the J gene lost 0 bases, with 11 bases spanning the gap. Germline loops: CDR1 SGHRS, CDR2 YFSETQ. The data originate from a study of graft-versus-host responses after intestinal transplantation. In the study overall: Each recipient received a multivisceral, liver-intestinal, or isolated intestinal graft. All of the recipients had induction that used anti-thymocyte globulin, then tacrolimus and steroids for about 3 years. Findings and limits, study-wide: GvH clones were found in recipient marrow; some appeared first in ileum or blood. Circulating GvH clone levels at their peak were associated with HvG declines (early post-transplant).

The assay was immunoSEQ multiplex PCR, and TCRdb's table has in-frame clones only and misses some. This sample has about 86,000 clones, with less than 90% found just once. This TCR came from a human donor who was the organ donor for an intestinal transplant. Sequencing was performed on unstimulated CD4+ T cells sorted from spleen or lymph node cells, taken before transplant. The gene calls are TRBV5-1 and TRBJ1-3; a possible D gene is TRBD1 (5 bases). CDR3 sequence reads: CASSLIGTSSGNTIYF. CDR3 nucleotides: TGCGCCAGCAGCTTGATCGGGACTTCCTCTGGAAACACCATATATTTT.